What follows are 24 T cell receptor beta chains derived from one specimen sequenced in a study of blood T cell repertoires in COVID-19. Sequencing was performed with immunoSEQ multiplex PCR; in TCRdb, only in-frame clones are kept and a portion is missing. The table records about 65,000 clones, about 81% of them present only once. Sequences were obtained from peripheral blood. The receptors here all came from an elderly man with acute or convalescent COVID-19.

This clone is a singleton in its sample. The genes are TRBV19 and TRBJ1-1; 7 bases fit TRBD1. There are 14 residues in the CDR3. Per germline, CDR1 LNHDA and CDR2 SQIVND (reference sequence). V trimming: 2 bases; J trimming: 3 bases; junction bases outside the gene matches: 3. The CDR3 DNA is TGTGCCAGTAGTATATTACAGGGGCACACTGAAGCTTTCTTT. This codes for CASSILQGHTEAFF.

The chain couples TRBV5-6 to TRBJ1-1, with TRBD1 matching 7 bases. This CDR3 comprises 15 residues. Germline V gene lookup returns CDR1 SGHDT and CDR2 YYEEEE. The J segment lost 4 bases and the V segment lost 0 bases, leaving 6 bases of the junction unmatched. The CDR3 is CASSLAAGGGTEAFF. CDR3 DNA sequence: TGTGCCAGCAGCTTGGCAGCAGGGGGTGGCACTGAAGCTTTCTTT.

This clone was observed a few times. The gene calls are TRBV5-1 and TRBJ1-6; TRBD1 matches at 8 bases. There are 15 residues in the CDR3. The V gene's germline CDR1 is SGHRS and CDR2 YFSETQ. The junction had 6 bases not matched to a gene; V was cut back by 0 bases and J by 10 bases. This CDR3 reads CASSLDGTGLSPLHF. CDR3 DNA sequence: TGCGCCAGCAGCTTGGACGGGACAGGACTATCACCCCTCCACTTT.

This chain links TRBV5-5 with TRBJ1-2, with D unclear. Germline loops: CDR1 SGHKS, CDR2 YYEKEE (reference sequence). V was trimmed by 1 base and J by 3 bases, leaving 7 bases between them. The CDR3 runs to 13 residues. The CDR3 DNA follows: TGTGCCAGCAGCTTGAGCTTTTACTATGGCTACACCTTC. Amino acid sequence: CASSLSFYYGYTF.

The rearrangement joins TRBV7-2 to TRBJ1-2; D possibly corresponds to TRBD1 (6 bases). The CDR3 contains 14 residues. Germline CDR1 is SGHTA and CDR2 is FQGNSA. V was shortened by 5 bases and J by 4 bases, with 14 bases between the two germline ends. DNA for the CDR3: TGTGCCAGCAGCGTACAGGGCAGGGTCTATGGCTACACCTTC. This gives the protein CASSVQGRVYGYTF.

The rearrangement links TRBV2 to TRBJ2-6; D not certain. Germline-derived CDR1 and CDR2 are SNHLY and FYNNEI. The CDR3 sequence is 14 residues long. Trimming took 9 bases from V and 4 from J, leaving 13 bases between them. In DNA form, the CDR3 reads TGTGCCAGGAGCAAGCGCGAGGGGGCCAACGTCCTGACTTTC. Translated, it gives CARSKREGANVLTF. Based on the CDR3 plus reference TRBV2 and TRBJ2-6, the full variable domain is EPEVTQTPSHQVTQMGQEVILRCVPISNHLYFYWYRQILGQKVEFLVSFYNNEISEKSEIFDDQFSVERPDGSNFTLKIRSTKLEDSAMYFCARSKREGANVLTFGAGSRLTVL.

The chain carries TRBV5-1 and TRBJ2-7, with TRBD2 matching over 12 bases. This CDR3 is 15 amino acids long. Germline loops: CDR1 SGHRS, CDR2 YFSETQ. Trimming at V came to 0 bases and at J to 7 bases, leaving 5 bases not matched to a gene. CDR3 sequence (DNA): TGCGCCAGCAGCTTGGCGACTAGCGGGGGAGTGGAGCAGTACTTC. This codes for CASSLATSGGVEQYF. The whole variable domain, filled in from reference TRBV5-1 and TRBJ2-7, reads KAGVTQTPRYLIKTRGQQVTLSCSPISGHRSVSWYQQTPGQGLQFLFEYFSETQRNKGNFPGRFSGRQFSNSRSEMNVSTLELGDSALYLCASSLATSGGVEQYFGPGTRLTVT.

The J gene is TRBJ2-7, the V gene TRBV29-1; the D gene is possibly TRBD2 (6 bases). Trimming shortened V by 6 bases and J by 0 bases, and 12 bases separated the two germline ends. The CDR3 consists of 13 residues. Germline assignment: CDR1 SQVTM and CDR2 ANQGSEA. The CDR3 region is CSVRHGGSYEQYF. The CDR3 bases are TGCAGCGTGAGACACGGGGGCTCCTACGAGCAGTACTTC.

This clone is a singleton in its sample. This sequence joins TRBV18 and TRBJ1-1, with D unresolved. The CDR3 contains 15 residues. Trimming pared 2 bases from V and 1 base from J, leaving 11 bases between. Germline V lookup: CDR1 KGHSH, CDR2 LQKENI. The CDR3 nucleotides read TGTGCCAGCTCACCAAAGTACAATCAGAACACTGAAGCTTTCTTT. Encoded protein: CASSPKYNQNTEAFF.

V is TRBV4-1 and J is TRBJ2-1; D remains ambiguous. The CDR3 is 13 amino acids. The germline V and J ends were trimmed by 3 bases and 7 bases, with 10 bases remaining between them. Germline CDR1 reads MGHRA; CDR2 reads YSYEKL. CDR3 in amino acids: CASSHPSRNEQFF. CDR3 bases: TGCGCCAGCAGCCACCCCTCTAGAAATGAGCAGTTCTTC.

This clone was picked up one time. This rearrangement joins TRBV5-1 to TRBJ1-1; TRBD1 is a possible D gene (6 bases). With 4 bases removed from V and 3 bases from J, the gap between germline ends came to 10 bases. In germline, CDR1 is SGHRS, CDR2 YFSETQ. The CDR3 consists of 13 residues. The CDR3 region is CASSRDTYTEAFF. CDR3 coding DNA: TGCGCCAGCAGCCGGGACACCTACACTGAAGCTTTCTTT. Combining the CDR3 with reference TRBV5-1 and TRBJ1-1 gives the whole variable domain KAGVTQTPRYLIKTRGQQVTLSCSPISGHRSVSWYQQTPGQGLQFLFEYFSETQRNKGNFPGRFSGRQFSNSRSEMNVSTLELGDSALYLCASSRDTYTEAFFGQGTRLTVV.

The gene calls are TRBV5-1 and TRBJ2-5; weak D call: TRBD2 (6 bases). The CDR3 has 14 residues. V was shortened by 1 base and J by 6 bases, with 13 bases between the two germline ends. Germline V lookup: CDR1 SGHRS, CDR2 YFSETQ. For the CDR3, the DNA is TGCGCCAGCAGCTTGTCAGCGGGCGATAAGACCCAGTACTTC. The encoded protein is CASSLSAGDKTQYF.

V and J are TRBV18 and TRBJ2-7, with 9 bases matching TRBD2. Trimming cost V 4 bases and J 6 bases; bases outside gene matches: 7. CDR1 and CDR2 (germline): KGHSH, LQKENI. The CDR3 spans 14 residues. The CDR3 region is CASSLGGGAPEQYF. CDR3 coding DNA: TGTGCCAGCTCACTTGGCGGGGGGGCGCCCGAGCAGTACTTC.

Only a few counts were recorded for this clone. This chain links TRBV6-1 with TRBJ1-6, with unresolved D. The CDR3 totals 15 residues. Germline V gene lookup returns CDR1 MNHNS and CDR2 SASEGT. The V end was cut by 3 bases, the J end by 7 bases, with 13 bases between. CDR3 sequence: CASSEVGRWNSPLHF. The CDR3 DNA reads TGTGCCAGCAGTGAGGTTGGCAGGTGGAATTCACCCCTCCACTTT.

The genes are TRBV11-3 and TRBJ2-3, with a tentative D call TRBD1 (6 bases). The V gene lost 4 bases and the J gene lost 5 bases, with 19 bases spanning the gap. This CDR3 is 16 amino acids long. In germline, CDR1 is SGHNT, CDR2 YENEEA. CDR3 protein: CASSSPGQYSEDTQYF. The CDR3 DNA is TGTGCCAGCAGCTCCCCCGGACAGTACTCCGAAGATACGCAGTATTTT.

The CDR3 reads CASSFQGARTEAFF. CDR3 sequence (DNA): TGTGCCAGCAGCTTCCAGGGGGCTCGAACTGAAGCTTTCTTT. The chain couples TRBV6-5 to TRBJ1-1; 8 bases line up with TRBD1. This CDR3 has 14 residues. The V gene's germline CDR1 is MNHEY and CDR2 SVGAGI. J was trimmed by 5 bases and V by 6 bases; bases with no gene match: 8.

The rearrangement uses TRBV6-4 and TRBJ2-7; D possibly corresponds to TRBD2 (6 bases). The V end lost 7 bases, the J end lost 0 bases, and 13 bases lay between the germline ends. The CDR3 has 14 amino acids. Germline lookup yields CDR1 MRHNA and CDR2 SNTAGT. The CDR3, as DNA: TGTGCCAGCATAGCCGGGGGTTCCTCCTACGAGCAGTACTTC. This sequence encodes CASIAGGSSYEQYF.

The genes are TRBV19 and TRBJ1-3; D is undetermined. CDR1 is LNHDA, CDR2 SQIVND, per germline (reference sequence). Trimming cost V 7 bases and J 1 base, with 17 bases left between them. The CDR3 consists of 16 residues. The CDR3 bases are TGTGCCAGTAAGAGGGCAGGAGCTGAGTCTGGAAACACCATATATTTT. This sequence encodes CASKRAGAESGNTIYF.

The chain carries TRBV18 and TRBJ2-6; D perhaps matches TRBD2 (6 bases). The length of the CDR3 is 14 residues. Germline CDR1 is KGHSH and CDR2 is LQKENI. V gave up 8 bases and J gave up 1 base, with 9 bases separating them. The CDR3 here is CASRRESGANVLTF. Written as DNA, the CDR3 is TGTGCCAGCCGACGGGAGTCTGGGGCCAACGTCCTGACTTTC.

This clone has a single count. The chain is built from TRBV2 and TRBJ2-5, with D perhaps matching TRBD2 (5 bases). CDR1 and CDR2 from the germline V gene are SNHLY and FYNNEI. The CDR3 is made up of 15 amino acids. Between the trimmed V and J ends, which lost 3 bases and 5 bases, there was a span of 16 bases. The CDR3 nucleotides read TGTGCCAGCAGTGAGTTCGAGGCTAGCACGGAGACCCAGTACTTC. Protein: CASSEFEASTETQYF.

V is TRBV2 and J is TRBJ2-1, with D perhaps TRBD1 (5 bases). The CDR3 sequence is 15 residues long. Trimming pared 1 base from V and 2 bases from J, leaving 9 bases between. CDR1 and CDR2 from the germline V gene are SNHLY and FYNNEI. The CDR3 spells CASSEVQGPYNEQFF. The CDR3 coding sequence is TGTGCCAGCAGTGAAGTCCAGGGTCCCTACAATGAGCAGTTCTTC. The full variable domain, completed using reference TRBV2 and TRBJ2-1, is EPEVTQTPSHQVTQMGQEVILRCVPISNHLYFYWYRQILGQKVEFLVSFYNNEISEKSEIFDDQFSVERPDGSNFTLKIRSTKLEDSAMYFCASSEVQGPYNEQFFGPGTRLTVL.

CDR3 sequence reads: CASSEESGGATDTQYF. The CDR3 nucleotides read TGTGCCAGCAGTGAAGAAAGCGGGGGGGCCACAGATACGCAGTATTTT. The chain uses TRBV6-1 and TRBJ2-3, with 10 bases lining up with TRBD2. In germline, CDR1 is MNHNS, CDR2 SASEGT. CDR3 length: 16 amino acids. V lost 1 base, J lost 2 bases, and 3 bases stayed unmatched.

This clone has just a few counts. This chain joins TRBV3-1 (or the pseudogene TRBV3-2) and TRBJ1-2; 8 nucleotides agree with TRBD1. Germline V gives CDR1 LGHDT, CDR2 YNNKEL (reference sequence). J gave up 3 bases and V 4 bases, and 7 bases lay outside the gene matches. The CDR3 covers 15 residues. CDR3 bases: TGTGCCAGCAGCCGAGCAGGGGGCGCCGACTATGGCTACACCTTC. Protein product: CASSRAGGADYGYTF.

V usage is TRBV3-1 (or the pseudogene TRBV3-2) and J usage is TRBJ1-2; D not resolved. V was pared by 2 bases and J by 4 bases, with 14 bases between. Per germline, CDR1 LGHDT and CDR2 YNNKEL (reference sequence). The CDR3 spans 15 residues. The CDR3 protein is CASSQNPGPPYGYTF. The CDR3, as DNA: TGTGCCAGCAGCCAAAATCCCGGTCCTCCCTATGGCTACACCTTC.